One T cell receptor (beta chain) is described in this entry. Its cognate antigen is unknown. Template switching supplied a universal primer site; unique molecular identifiers were carried on the cDNA. TCRdb passed the 5' RACE reads through MiXCR, listing each CDR3 protein once. This sample has 500,000 to 550,000 distinct CDR3 sequences; 20% to 25% occur once, and the top ten carry more than 0.4%. Trimming cost V 6 bases and J 3 bases, with 12 bases left between them. Germline-derived CDR1 and CDR2 are MGHDK and SYGVNS. The CDR3 extends over 14 amino acids. The sample originates from a study of identical twins. Points from the study as a whole: Where beta out-of-frame sequences were concerned, excess twin sharing was weaker. Fewer insertions characterized abundant cord blood beta clonotypes, whereas memory repertoires showed none.

The same data also contributed to another study, on yellow fever vaccine responses in identical twins.

This sequence joins TRBV25-1 and TRBJ1-5; D uncertain. The sequence derives from a woman younger than 30 in good health. Sample: CD4+ T cells sorted from blood. CDR3 DNA sequence: TGTGCCAGCAGGGCTGCCGGGGTCAATCAGCCCCAGCATTTT. It yields the protein CASRAAGVNQPQHF.